This TCR beta chain was profiled in a study of blood T cell repertoires in COVID-19. Study at large: COVID-19 samples from acute and convalescent phases originated in the United States, Italy and Spain.

In the source study's methods: Nucleated cell number was recorded as an estimate derived from reference gene primer amplification. Method: immunoSEQ multiplex PCR; TCRdb's copy keeps in-frame clones and lacks some. That table furnishes V, J and clone size, whereas the DNA furnished D and trimming. This sample yields around 150,000 clones, of which approximately 83% are seen a single time; over 10% belongs to the top ten. Which cohort a participant joined came from the clinical history participants gave. The length of the CDR3 is 19 residues. Germline assignment: CDR1 SSHAT and CDR2 FNYEAQ (reference sequence). Comments on this clone: The junction departs from the called germline gene at one end, perhaps through a read error.

This clonotype was sampled from a woman between 55 and 75 years old who had recovered from COVID-19. Input material: PBMCs or T cells enriched from blood (not recorded which). The chain carries TRBV7-7 and TRBJ1-1; D is possibly TRBD1 (5 bases). The CDR3 region is CASSVEMGGGTGENTEAFF. The CDR3 DNA reads TGTGCTAGCAGCGTAGAGATGGGAGGAGGGACGGGGGAGAACACTGAAGCTTTCTTT.